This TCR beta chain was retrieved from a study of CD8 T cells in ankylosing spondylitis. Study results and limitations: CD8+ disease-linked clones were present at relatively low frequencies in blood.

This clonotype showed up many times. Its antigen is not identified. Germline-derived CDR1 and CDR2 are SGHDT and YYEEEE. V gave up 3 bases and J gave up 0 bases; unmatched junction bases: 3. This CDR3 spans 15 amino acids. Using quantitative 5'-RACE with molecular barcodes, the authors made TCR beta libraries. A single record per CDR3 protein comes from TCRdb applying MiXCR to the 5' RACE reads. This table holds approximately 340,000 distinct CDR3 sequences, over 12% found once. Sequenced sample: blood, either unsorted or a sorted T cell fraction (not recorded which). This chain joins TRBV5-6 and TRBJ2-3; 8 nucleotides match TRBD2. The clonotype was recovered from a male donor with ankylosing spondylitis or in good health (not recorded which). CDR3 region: CASSYIAGSTDTQYF. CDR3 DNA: TGTGCCAGCAGCTATATAGCGGGGAGCACAGATACGCAGTATTTT.